One sample yielded the 5 T cell receptor beta chains listed below, sequenced in a study of T cell repertoires in cytomegalovirus infection. TCRdb ran MiXCR on the reads and lists one entry per CDR3 protein. The table records a few hundred thousand distinct CDR3 sequences, 42% of them present only once. No antigen has been assigned to these receptors. The specimen was cultured PBMCs, collected from culture after CMV antigen stimulation. All receptors derive from a human donor in good health (CMV status not recorded). Some clones in this sample may be carry-over from other donors' samples.

This rearrangement joins TRBV28 to TRBJ2-2; no clear D gene. The CDR3 is 14 residues long. V lost 0 bases and J lost 4, with 6 bases in between. Germline V lookup: CDR1 MDHEN, CDR2 SYDVKM. CDR3 protein: CASSLWESTGELFF. The CDR3 region has the DNA TGTGCCAGCAGTTTATGGGAGTCCACCGGGGAGCTGTTTTTT.

This chain links TRBV6-2 or TRBV6-3 with TRBJ2-1; 11 bases map to TRBD2. After removal of 4 bases from V and 7 bases from J, the junction contained 12 bases not matched to a gene. Germline-derived CDR1 and CDR2 are MNHEY and SVGEGT. The CDR3 runs 17 residues. The CDR3: CASSFTFSGRAANEQFF. The CDR3 DNA reads as TGTGCCAGCAGTTTTACCTTTAGCGGGAGGGCCGCGAATGAGCAGTTCTTC.

The chain couples TRBV7-2 to TRBJ2-3, with D perhaps matching TRBD2 (5 bases). V lost 0 bases to trimming and J lost 10 bases, with 11 bases between them. The CDR3 loop spans 13 amino acids. The germline CDR1 and CDR2 sequences are SGHTA and FQGNSA. CDR3 nucleotide sequence: TGTGCCAGCAGCTTAGCGGCGTGGGAGTCGCAGTATTTT. Translating gives CASSLAAWESQYF.

The table lists this clonotype with many counts. The V and J genes are TRBV15 and TRBJ2-7; the match to TRBD1 covers 9 bases. Germline CDR1 and CDR2: LNHNV and YYDKDF (reference sequence). Unmatched junction bases numbered 4, after V lost 3 bases and J lost 1 base. The CDR3 length is 15 residues. The CDR3 DNA reads TGTGCCACCAGCAGGGAGACAGGGGGGTCCTACGAGCAGTACTTC. It is translated as CATSRETGGSYEQYF. Together with reference TRBV15 and TRBJ2-7, the CDR3 gives the full variable domain: DAMVIQNPRYQVTQFGKPVTLSCSQTLNHNVMYWYQQKSSQAPKLLFHYYDKDFNNEADTPDNFQSRRPNTSFCFLDIRSPGLGDTAMYLCATSRETGGSYEQYFGPGTRLTVT.

The rearrangement uses TRBV4-3 and TRBJ2-3, with D perhaps TRBD1 or TRBD2 (5 bases each). The V gene's germline CDR1 is LGHNA and CDR2 YSLEER. This CDR3 has 16 amino acids. V was cut by 0 bases and J by 0 bases, with 10 bases left in between. The CDR3 bases are TGCGCCAGCAGCCAAGATTCGGGACCTAGCACAGATACGCAGTATTTT. It codes for CASSQDSGPSTDTQYF.